This TCR beta chain was captured in a study of shared clonotypes between healthy human individuals. About this clone: Other DNA sequences from this sample encode an identical CDR3 as well.

Clones were sequenced by immunoSEQ multiplex PCR, and TCRdb holds only the in-frame ones, with some missing. The data contain over 2 million clones, 85% to 95% of them singletons. Germline CDR1 and CDR2: SGHRS and YFSETQ. The V end was cut by 0 bases, the J end by 2 bases, with 9 bases between. CDR3 size: 15 residues. The chain employs TRBV5-1 and TRBJ1-3; D is undetermined. Material: naive CD4+ T cells sorted from blood. Subset here: CD45RA+ positively selected. This clonotype was obtained from a man younger than 30 in good health. The CDR3 spells CASSLGGVAGNTIYF. The CDR3 DNA reads TGCGCCAGCAGCTTGGGTGGGGTGGCTGGAAACACCATATATTTT.